This T cell receptor (beta chain) comes out of a study of OX40 agonist ivuxolimab in advanced cancers. For the study at large: The drug used for patients, ivuxolimab, was an agonistic anti-OX40 (CD134) antibody. Study-wide findings and caveats: There was clonal expansion of CD4+ and CD8+ blood T cells by week 6 at 0.1 to 3.0 mg/kg. Average numbers of expanded clones were greater in CD8+ T cells than in CD4+.

Germline V CDR1 and CDR2: LGHNA, YSLEER. Trimming stripped 1 base from V and 2 bases from J, with 14 bases between. The CDR3 contains 16 residues. The protocol was immunoSEQ multiplex PCR, while the TCRdb copy is restricted to in-frame clones and leaves out a portion. The data contain tens of thousands of clones, roughly 87% of them singletons. On this clone itself: The antigen is unknown.

The sequence came from an adult with an advanced solid tumor such as melanoma, head and neck, liver or kidney cancer. The source material was CD4+ or CD8+ T cells sorted from blood, sampled in a trial of the OX40 agonist ivuxolimab. This sequence joins TRBV4-3 and TRBJ1-1; D is undetermined. CDR3 nucleotides: TGCGCCAGCAGCCAAGTCTTTAAGGAGGCTAACACTGAAGCTTTCTTT. Its protein product is CASSQVFKEANTEAFF.